Sequencing of this T cell receptor (beta chain) was carried out in a study of T cell repertoires in ileal Crohn's disease (dated 2019 in TCRdb). Notes on the research overall: The median duration of disease was approximately 7.9 years, and at the time of surgery about a third of patients were active smokers. Every patient underwent surgery because of a complication, which was stricturing disease in around 61% and penetrating disease in 39%. Postoperative therapy was given to about half of the patients, with thiopurines administered to under 12 patients and anti-TNF agents administered to more than 15 patients. Neoterminal ileum biopsies obtained at postoperative colonoscopy were designated as M6 samples. TCR repertoire analysis was performed in about 59 Crohn's disease patients drawn from a prospective multicentre cohort. The study was conducted in parallel with a multicentre cohort built to find predictors of early endoscopic recurrence after ileocolonic resection. A Rutgeerts score above i0 was used to define endoscopic postoperative recurrence. A total of 170 or so mucosal samples from 57 patients were sequenced, with samples obtained at several locations on the surgical specimen and at postoperative endoscopy. The full study reports these points: Compared with non-smokers, patients who were active smokers at surgery showed a significantly higher proportion of clonal expansions (approximately 26% vs 20%, p=0.02). Compared with CD4 T cells, sorted CD8 T cells held more high-frequency clones, which suggests that the mucosal expansions were mostly CD8. Only a subgroup of patients, of unstated size, had mucosal CD4 and CD8 T cells sorted and sequenced. The timing of postoperative endoscopy varied within the first year after surgery, and the median delay was approximately 6.6 months. Higher percentages of high-frequency clones at the time of surgery were linked to endoscopic recurrence, and every patient with clonality above 26.8% (18/57) had recurrence.

About this clone: The antigen it binds to is not known. No quality values exist for individual bases; no much larger clone is one base distant.

Five hundred nanograms of biopsy DNA per sample were submitted for commercial TCRB immunosequencing. CDR3 regions were amplified from genomic DNA by Adaptive Biotechnology using a two-step, amplification bias-controlled multiplex PCR. Primers covering every V and J gene segment were used in the first PCR, while barcodes and Illumina adapters were added in the second PCR. CDR3 libraries were sequenced on an Illumina instrument. In the source study's methods: Vendor-provided pipelines were combined with custom analysis of raw data in R/Bioconductor under R version 3.3.0. Clonality, ranging from 0 to 1, was calculated as the inverse of the normalised Shannon entropy of all productive clones. High-frequency clones were defined as the share of the repertoire occupied by the top 100 clones, with only clones passing a 95% confidence test being retained. Repertoire diversity was measured with the Simpson index, and overlap between samples was measured with the Morisita-Horn index. TCRdb limited this immuneACCESS table to in-frame rearrangements with V and J called. A share of clones is missing; checked studies link under half to unresolved V genes, and the rest is unexplained. V and J calls and clone size follow that table, whereas D and trimming were derived from the DNA. This sample comprises some 13,000 clones, more than 80% of them detected only once. The ten biggest clones cover roughly 18% of the sample.

Per the publication, the time point label means: neoterminal ileum biopsy at postoperative endoscopy, about 6 months after surgery. Eligible patients were adults with ileal or ileocolonic Crohn's disease who had an indication for ileocolonic resection. Whole ileal mucosal biopsies were stored frozen at -80°C before DNA extraction. Genomic DNA was extracted from frozen whole biopsies with a TRizol-based method and quantified on a NanoDrop 2000 spectrophotometer. V is clipped by 4 bases and J by 5 bases, and the sequence between their germline boundaries is 17 bases long. Via the germline V gene, CDR1 is LGHNA and CDR2 YSLEER. The CDR3 runs 15 amino acids, cysteine and phenylalanine included. The retained sequence is limited to the CDR3, 45 bases, with the frame set at the first base.

The V and J segments used are TRBV4-3 and TRBJ1-1; the best D guess is TRBD1, with 6 bases matching. The material sequenced was ileal tissue. The TCR originated in an adult with Crohn's disease. In nucleotides, the sequence is TGCGCCAGCAGCCCGGGCGGGGGGGCGGTTACTGAAGCTTTCTTT. This sequence encodes CASSPGGGAVTEAFF.